The 28 T cell receptor beta chains presented below share a single source sample, sequenced in a study of vaccination and CD4 T cells after COVID-19. Antigens for these TCRs are unknown. Stated treatment: roughly 11-day PBMC culture with coronavirus spike peptide pools or control peptides (ViraFEST assay). During the years 2011-2018, before the COVID-19 pandemic, the unexposed donor's CD4+ T cells were collected. Once obtained from cultured CD4+ T cells, the DNA was sequenced using the Oncomine TCR Beta short-read assay. MiXCR was run by TCRdb on the PCR reads, yielding one entry per CDR3 protein. The sample records about 7,300 distinct CDR3 sequences, 35% to 40% being singletons. The specimen was CD4+ T cells from blood, cultured in vitro. These receptors were obtained from a human donor in good health.

The genes are TRBV19 and TRBJ1-6, with TRBD1 matching 10 bases. Germline V gene lookup returns CDR1 LNHDA and CDR2 SQIVND (reference sequence). The CDR3 is 15 residues long. V dropped 7 bases and J dropped 7; count of bases not matched to a gene: 7. The CDR3 nucleotides read TGTGCCAGTACTACCGGGACAGGGGCGAATTCACCCCTCCACTTT. Protein product: CASTTGTGANSPLHF. Based on the CDR3 plus reference TRBV19 and TRBJ1-6, the full variable domain is DGGITQSPKYLFRKEGQNVTLSCEQNLNHDAMYWYRQDPGQGLRLIYYSQIVNDFQKGDIAEGYSVSREKKESFPLTVTSAQKNPTAFYLCASTTGTGANSPLHFGNGTRLTVT.

The rearrangement links TRBV7-9 to TRBJ1-5, with 9 bases identical to TRBD1. CDR3 size: 18 residues. The junction had 12 bases not matched to a gene; V was cut back by 6 bases and J by 0 bases. Germline CDR1 and CDR2: SEHNR and FQNEAQ (reference sequence). DNA of the CDR3: TGTGCCAGCAGTCTAGGGACAGGGCCTCTTTATAGCAATCAGCCCCAGCATTTT. Protein product: CASSLGTGPLYSNQPQHF.

The DNA for the CDR3 is TGCGCCAGCAGTGGTGGGGAAATCGGCAATCAGCCCCAGCATTTT. It encodes CASSGGEIGNQPQHF. The V gene is TRBV10-2, the J gene TRBJ1-5; no definite D call. CDR3 length: 15 residues. CDR1 is WSHSY and CDR2 is SAAADI in the germline V gene. The V end lost 4 bases, the J end lost 2 bases, and 12 bases lay between the germline ends.

The gene calls are TRBV12-3 or TRBV12-4 and TRBJ2-3; 9 bases align to TRBD2. The CDR3 length is 17 residues. V lost 3 bases and J lost 2; bases outside the gene matches: 9. The CDR3 nucleotides are TGTGCCAGCAGTTTGTATGGTAGCGGGGGTCCCACAGATACGCAGTATTTT. As protein: CASSLYGSGGPTDTQYF.

In this sample, this clonotype turned up a few times. The gene calls are TRBV6-1 and TRBJ2-2; 8 positions agree with TRBD2. Germline V CDR1 and CDR2: MNHNS, SASEGT. The CDR3 loop spans 15 amino acids. Unmatched junction bases numbered 3, after V lost 2 bases and J lost 4 bases. The CDR3 DNA reads as TGTGCCAGCAGTGAACCGGGGGGGTCCACCGGGGAGCTGTTTTTT. It encodes CASSEPGGSTGELFF.

The gene calls are TRBV2 and TRBJ2-2; D is ambiguous. Germline V gene sequence: CDR1 SNHLY, CDR2 FYNNEI. The V end was cut by 4 bases, the J end by 1 base, with 10 bases between. This CDR3 region has 15 residues. In DNA, the CDR3 is TGTGCCAGCAGTGTTGGTGGGCTGAACACCGGGGAGCTGTTTTTT. Residues: CASSVGGLNTGELFF.

This clonotype has just a few counts. The CDR3 here is CSAGQGAFF. The CDR3 DNA follows: TGCAGTGCCGGGCAGGGGGCTTTCTTT. The chain links TRBV20-1 to TRBJ1-1; maybe TRBD1 (6 bases). CDR3 length: 9 amino acids. V lost 6 bases and J 11 bases, leaving 10 bases between the germline ends. CDR1 is DFQATT and CDR2 is SNEGSKA in the germline V gene (reference sequence).

The genes are TRBV7-9 and TRBJ2-1, with D tentatively TRBD1 (5 bases). Trimming left V 2 bases short and J 4 bases short, with 12 bases between. Germline V gene sequence: CDR1 SEHNR, CDR2 FQNEAQ (reference sequence). There are 15 residues in the CDR3. The CDR3 protein is CASSLKGSSYNEQFF. For the CDR3, the DNA is TGTGCCAGCAGCTTAAAGGGGTCGTCTTACAATGAGCAGTTCTTC.

The CDR3 protein is CSGGIANEQFF. CDR3 sequence (DNA): TGCAGCGGGGGGATAGCGAATGAGCAGTTCTTC. The V gene is TRBV29-1, the J gene TRBJ2-1; D may correspond to TRBD1 or TRBD2 (5 bases each). With 7 bases removed from V and 7 bases from J, the gap between germline ends came to 11 bases. This CDR3 contains 11 residues. Germline CDR1 is SQVTM and CDR2 is ANQGSEA.

Only one count was recorded for this clonotype. This sequence joins TRBV5-1 and TRBJ1-2, with 9 nucleotides matching TRBD1. Unmatched junction bases numbered 5, after V lost 4 bases and J lost 7 bases. This CDR3 spans 13 amino acids. Germline CDR1 and CDR2: SGHRS and YFSETQ. The DNA of the CDR3 is TGCGCCAGCAGCCCGGGACAGGGCGGTGGCTACACCTTC. This sequence encodes CASSPGQGGGYTF.

The chain is built from TRBV6-1 and TRBJ1-1; 7 bases agree with TRBD1. Germline CDR1 reads MNHNS; CDR2 reads SASEGT. This CDR3 comprises 14 residues. V lost 7 bases, J lost 3 bases, and 8 bases stayed unmatched. The CDR3 here is CASTQGGRDTEAFF. The DNA for the CDR3 is TGTGCCAGCACTCAGGGGGGCAGAGACACTGAAGCTTTCTTT.

V gene TRBV29-1 combines with J gene TRBJ1-2; D perhaps matches TRBD1 (5 bases). Trimming took 7 bases from V and 1 from J, leaving 13 bases between them. From germline, CDR1 is SQVTM and CDR2 ANQGSEA. CDR3 length: 13 amino acids. The DNA for the CDR3 is TGCAGCGGAGTTGGGGACGGTAACTATGGCTACACCTTC. Translation gives CSGVGDGNYGYTF.

DNA for the CDR3: TGTGCCAGCAGTTTAGTCCGGGACAGGGGGGAAAACTACGAGCAGTACTTC. Translation gives CASSLVRDRGENYEQYF. The chain has TRBV12-3 or TRBV12-4 and TRBJ2-7; 11 bases fit TRBD1. The V segment lost 1 base and the J segment 3 bases; nucleotides outside the gene matches: 8. The CDR3 has 17 amino acids.

This chain connects TRBV6-2 or TRBV6-3 to TRBJ1-5; D not resolved. Trimming took 6 bases from V and 6 from J, leaving 12 bases between them. The CDR3 contains 13 residues. CDR1 and CDR2 (germline): MNHEY, SVGEGT. CDR3 in DNA: TGTGCCAGCAGCGATACTACAGTTCAGCCCCAGCATTTT. Translation: CASSDTTVQPQHF.

This chain connects TRBV20-1 to TRBJ2-5, with TRBD2 matching over 9 bases. V shed 0 bases and J 7 bases; nucleotides not matched to a gene: 12. The length of the CDR3 is 16 residues. Germline-derived CDR1 and CDR2 are DFQATT and SNEGSKA (reference sequence). The CDR3, as DNA: TGCAGTGCTAGAGATGGCGGGGGGGCCTACGGAGGGACCCAGTACTTC. Translating gives CSARDGGGAYGGTQYF.

The chain carries TRBV10-2 and TRBJ2-5, with 10 positions matching TRBD2. The CDR3 is 13 amino acids. J gave up 2 bases and V 6 bases, and 0 bases lay outside the gene matches. Germline V lookup: CDR1 WSHSY, CDR2 SAAADI. The CDR3 DNA follows: TGCGCCAGCAGACTAGCGGGGCAAGAGACCCAGTACTTC. Translating it yields CASRLAGQETQYF.

This clonotype was picked up a small number of times. V and J are TRBV20-1 and TRBJ1-2; TRBD1 agrees at 9 bases. Germline V gene lookup returns CDR1 DFQATT and CDR2 SNEGSKA (reference sequence). J gave up 3 bases and V 6 bases, and 5 bases lay outside the gene matches. This CDR3 region has 13 residues. CDR3 sequence (DNA): TGCAGTGCCCCGGGACAGGGTGACTATGGCTACACCTTC. It encodes CSAPGQGDYGYTF.

The V call is TRBV7-9, the J call TRBJ1-2; D is ambiguous. Germline V CDR1 and CDR2: SEHNR, FQNEAQ (reference sequence). The V and J ends lost 7 bases and 1 base respectively, with 10 bases between them. The CDR3 consists of 13 residues. The CDR3 sequence: CASKGEVNYGYTF. The CDR3, as DNA: TGTGCCAGCAAAGGAGAAGTTAACTATGGCTACACCTTC.

The rearrangement uses TRBV18 and TRBJ1-2, with no clear D. Germline V gene data show CDR1 as KGHSH and CDR2 as LQKENI. Trimming took off 4 bases at V and 7 bases at J, with 13 bases between the two ends. The CDR3 has 13 amino acids. The CDR3 DNA is TGTGCCAGCTCACAAGACATAACGTCTGGCTACACCTTC. Encoded protein: CASSQDITSGYTF.

This clonotype appeared a few times. V gene TRBV20-1 combines with J gene TRBJ2-2; 11 nucleotides agree with TRBD2. Germline V gene sequence: CDR1 DFQATT, CDR2 SNEGSKA (reference sequence). V lost 3 bases and J lost 6; bases outside the gene matches: 9. The CDR3 sequence is 16 residues long. The CDR3 bases are TGCAGTGCTAGCCTAGCGGGGGGTTCAGGGTCCGGGGAGCTGTTTTTT. It codes for CSASLAGGSGSGELFF.

The sample holds a few counts of this clonotype. This sequence joins TRBV6-2 or TRBV6-3 and TRBJ2-7; 9 bases match TRBD1. Trimming removed 6 bases from V and 3 bases from J; junction bases left unmatched: 6. CDR3 length equals 14 residues. Germline loops: CDR1 MNHEY, CDR2 SVGEGT. The CDR3 DNA is TGTGCCAGCAGCGCCGGGACAGGGTTCTACGAGCAGTACTTC. Translation: CASSAGTGFYEQYF.

A few counts support this clonotype. The chain links TRBV15 to TRBJ2-5, with 9 bases identical to TRBD2. The CDR3 is 16 residues long. Losses at the gene ends were 5 bases for V and 5 bases for J; bases not matched to a gene: 12. CDR1 is LNHNV, CDR2 YYDKDF, per germline (reference sequence). The DNA for the CDR3 is TGTGCCACCAGCTGGGGCGGGGGGGCCTCTCGGGAGACCCAGTACTTC. It encodes CATSWGGGASRETQYF.

A few counts support this clonotype. This chain links TRBV5-1 with TRBJ2-5; 12 positions agree with TRBD2. The CDR3 is made up of 16 amino acids. Germline CDR1 SGHRS, CDR2 YFSETQ. V lost 1 base and J lost 2; bases outside the gene matches: 3. The CDR3 sequence: CASSLILAGGQETQYF. DNA of the CDR3: TGCGCCAGCAGCTTGATTCTAGCGGGGGGGCAAGAGACCCAGTACTTC.

With regard to this clonotype: One end of the junction fails to match germline, which may point to a read error. This chain links TRBV11-2 with TRBJ1-1; no clear D gene. The CDR3 length is 13 residues. Germline lookup yields CDR1 SGHAT and CDR2 FQNNGV. CDR3 sequence reads: CASSLDSQTAAFF. The CDR3 DNA is TGTGCCAGCAGCTTAGATAGTCAGACTGCAGCTTTCTTT.

The chain links TRBV20-1 to TRBJ1-6; TRBD1 agrees at 7 bases. The CDR3 length is 19 residues. The trim removed 5 bases at V and 1 base at J, leaving 17 bases unmatched. CDR1 and CDR2 (germline): DFQATT, SNEGSKA (reference sequence). The CDR3 region has the DNA TGCAGTGCTCGACTTGTGGGACAGCGCCAAAGTTCCTATAATTCACCCCTCCACTTT. Its protein is CSARLVGQRQSSYNSPLHF.

V is TRBV20-1 and J is TRBJ2-1, with 7 bases matching TRBD2. The CDR3 has 15 residues. Trimming removed 0 bases from V and 6 bases from J; junction bases left unmatched: 8. In germline, CDR1 is DFQATT, CDR2 SNEGSKA (reference sequence). CDR3 region: CSARDGERGVNEQFF. As DNA, the CDR3 is TGCAGTGCTAGAGATGGGGAGCGGGGTGTCAATGAGCAGTTCTTC.

The chain employs TRBV5-4 and TRBJ2-5, with D possibly being TRBD2 (6 bases). Germline V gene data show CDR1 as SGHNT and CDR2 as YYREEE (reference sequence). The CDR3 totals 14 residues. V lost 1 base to trimming and J lost 4 bases, with 11 bases between them. The CDR3 DNA is TGTGCCAGCAGCTTGTCGGAGGGATTAGAGACCCAGTACTTC. Translating gives CASSLSEGLETQYF.

The chain couples TRBV15 to TRBJ1-5; D gene uncertain. Per germline, CDR1 LNHNV and CDR2 YYDKDF (reference sequence). The CDR3 consists of 15 residues. V shed 0 bases and J shed 1 base, with 7 bases lying between them. The CDR3 nucleotides are TGTGCCACCAGCAGAGATGAGGACAGCAATCAGCCCCAGCATTTT. Residues: CATSRDEDSNQPQHF.